This T cell receptor (beta chain) originates from a study of cytomegalovirus exposure and HLA in healthy donors (dated by TCRdb to about 2017). For the wider study: The 666 repertoires of the first cohort and the approximately 130 validation repertoires were produced on the same platform, according to a later analysis. The aim of the study was to test whether cataloging public T cell receptors could identify signatures of past pathogen exposure. A separate validation cohort of roughly 120 different subjects was used in addition to the 666-subject first cohort. High-throughput TCR immunosequencing, statistical association of individual TCRs with disease status, and machine learning were combined to predict cytomegalovirus infection status.

Details on this clone: Its recognized antigen is unknown. It has no much larger one-base neighbor in the sample; base qualities were not kept.

The library was produced with the immunoSEQ multiplex PCR assay. The published analysis was carried out like this. A statistical classification framework was developed to diagnose cytomegalovirus status using the catalog of TCR beta chain sequences. Sourced from immuneACCESS, this table was stored by TCRdb with only in-frame sequences that have V and J called. A share of the clones is absent; for the studies checked, an unresolved V gene accounts for under half, and the remainder has no known explanation. V and J calls and clone size follow that table, whereas D and trimming were derived from the DNA. The table for this sample lists about 170,000 clones; 86% of them were counted only once. The ten largest clones add up to 2% to 2.5% of the sample. In the germline V gene (reference sequence), CDR1 corresponds to GTSNPN and CDR2 to SVGIG. V is pruned by 3 bases and J by 4 bases, leaving 16 bases of the junction without a gene match. The CDR3 sequence holds 17 residues, the cysteine and phenylalanine included. Only CDR3 DNA remains: 51 bases, in frame from the first base.

The donors belonged to the validation cohort of 90 to 150 subjects, which was separate from the roughly 670-subject first cohort. What the work shows at the level of the full study, not this receptor alone: The classifier was reported to diagnose cytomegalovirus status with high specificity and sensitivity in both the original and validation cohorts. While some public TCRs were present in many individuals, most TCR sequences turned up only very rarely across donors. Three of the identified cytomegalovirus-associated TCR beta chains were confirmed in vitro to be specific for cytomegalovirus antigens. It was suggested by the authors that the approach could potentially be generalized to other disease states and immunological phenotypes. A total of some 180 TCR beta chains were listed by the study as associated with cytomegalovirus. A later analysis lacked HLA typing for the validation cohort, so it scored co-occurrence in that cohort across all 120 repertoires. A later analysis found that TCRs clustered in the first cohort also tended to co-occur in the 100 to 150 validation repertoires, with approximately 94% of cluster scores above 0.

The chain is assembled from TRBV30 and TRBJ1-2, with TRBD1 identical over 8 junction bases. What was sequenced was PBMCs. The TCR originated in a woman between 18 and 29 years old in good health and CMV-seronegative. CDR3 protein: CAWSDDLIGQGSYGYTF. In nucleotides, the sequence is TGTGCCTGGAGCGACGACCTTATCGGACAGGGAAGCTATGGCTACACCTTC.